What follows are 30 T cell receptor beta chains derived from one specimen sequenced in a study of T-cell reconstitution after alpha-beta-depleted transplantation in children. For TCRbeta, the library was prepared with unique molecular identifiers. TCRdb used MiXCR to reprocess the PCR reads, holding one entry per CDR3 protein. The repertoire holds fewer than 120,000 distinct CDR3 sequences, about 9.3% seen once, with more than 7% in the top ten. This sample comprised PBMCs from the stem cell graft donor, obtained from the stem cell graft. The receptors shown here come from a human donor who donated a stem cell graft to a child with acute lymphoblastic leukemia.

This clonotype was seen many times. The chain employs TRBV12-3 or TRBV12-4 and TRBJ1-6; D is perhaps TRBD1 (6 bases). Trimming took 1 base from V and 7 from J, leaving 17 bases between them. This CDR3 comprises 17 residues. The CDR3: CASSLVALTGRNSPLHF. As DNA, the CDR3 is TGTGCCAGCAGTTTAGTGGCCCTAACAGGGCGAAATTCACCCCTCCACTTT.

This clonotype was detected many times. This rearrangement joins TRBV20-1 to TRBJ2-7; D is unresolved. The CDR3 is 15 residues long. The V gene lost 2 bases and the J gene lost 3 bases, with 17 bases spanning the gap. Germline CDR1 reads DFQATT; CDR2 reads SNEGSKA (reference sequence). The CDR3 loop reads CSARPRQVPLYEQYF. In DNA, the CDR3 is TGCAGTGCTAGACCCCGGCAGGTGCCCCTCTACGAGCAGTACTTC.

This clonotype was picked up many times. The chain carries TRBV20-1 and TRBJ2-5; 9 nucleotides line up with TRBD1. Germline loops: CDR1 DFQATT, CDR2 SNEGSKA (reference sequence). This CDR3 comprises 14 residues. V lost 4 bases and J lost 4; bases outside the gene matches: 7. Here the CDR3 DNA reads TGCAGTGCTAAACCGGGACAGGGAGGAGAGACCCAGTACTTC. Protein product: CSAKPGQGGETQYF.

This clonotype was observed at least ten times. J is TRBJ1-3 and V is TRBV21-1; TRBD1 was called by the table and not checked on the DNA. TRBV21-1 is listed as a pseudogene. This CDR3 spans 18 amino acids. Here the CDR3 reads CASSNGFRDTNSGNTIYF. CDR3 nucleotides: TGTGCCAGCAGCAATGGATTCCGGGACACAAACTCTGGAAACACCATATATTTT.

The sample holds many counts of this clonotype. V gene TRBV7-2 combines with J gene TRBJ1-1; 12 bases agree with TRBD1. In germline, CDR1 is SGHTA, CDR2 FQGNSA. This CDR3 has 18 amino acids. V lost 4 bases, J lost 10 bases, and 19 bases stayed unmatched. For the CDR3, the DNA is TGTGCCAGCAGCTCACACCGAAAGGGACAGGGGGCCCACACCGGAGCTTTCTTT. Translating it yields CASSSHRKGQGAHTGAFF. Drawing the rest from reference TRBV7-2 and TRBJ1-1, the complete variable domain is GAGVSQSPSNKVTEKGKDVELRCDPISGHTALYWYRQSLGQGLEFLIYFQGNSAPDKSGLPSDRFSAERTGGSVSTLTIQRTQQEDSAVYLCASSSHRKGQGAHTGAFFGQGTRLTVV.

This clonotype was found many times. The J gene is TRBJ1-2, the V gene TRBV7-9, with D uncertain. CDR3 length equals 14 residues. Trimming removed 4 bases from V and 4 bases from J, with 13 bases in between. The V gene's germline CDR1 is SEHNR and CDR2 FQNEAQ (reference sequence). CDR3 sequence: CASSSGYGGYGYTF. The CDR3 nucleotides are TGTGCCAGCAGCTCTGGGTACGGTGGCTATGGCTACACCTTC.

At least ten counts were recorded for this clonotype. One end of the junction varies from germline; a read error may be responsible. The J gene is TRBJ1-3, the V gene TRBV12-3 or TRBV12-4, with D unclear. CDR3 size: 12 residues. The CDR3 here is CASSLPPTGVHF. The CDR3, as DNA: TGTGCCAGCAGTCTCCCCCCGACCGGGGTACATTTT.

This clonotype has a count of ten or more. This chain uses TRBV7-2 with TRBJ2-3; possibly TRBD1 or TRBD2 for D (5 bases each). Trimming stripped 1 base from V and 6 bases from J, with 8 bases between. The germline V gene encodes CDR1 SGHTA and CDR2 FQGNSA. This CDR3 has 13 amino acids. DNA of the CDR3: TGTGCCAGCAGCTTAGGGGGGAGTGATACGCAGTATTTT. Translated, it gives CASSLGGSDTQYF. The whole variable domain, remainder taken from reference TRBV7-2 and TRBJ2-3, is GAGVSQSPSNKVTEKGKDVELRCDPISGHTALYWYRQSLGQGLEFLIYFQGNSAPDKSGLPSDRFSAERTGGSVSTLTIQRTQQEDSAVYLCASSLGGSDTQYFGPGTRLTVL.

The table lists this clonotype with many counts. Here the CDR3 reads CASSLMGTGVGGYTF. The CDR3 bases are TGTGCCAGCAGCTTAATGGGGACAGGGGTTGGTGGCTACACCTTC. The chain employs TRBV7-2 and TRBJ1-2, with TRBD1 matching 10 bases. This CDR3 has 15 amino acids. Germline CDR1 SGHTA, CDR2 FQGNSA. Trimming cost V 2 bases and J 7 bases; bases outside gene matches: 7.

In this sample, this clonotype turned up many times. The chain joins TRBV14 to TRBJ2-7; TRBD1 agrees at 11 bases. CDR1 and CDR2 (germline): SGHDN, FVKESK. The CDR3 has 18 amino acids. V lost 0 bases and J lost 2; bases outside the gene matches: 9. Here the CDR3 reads CASSQEAGGGQGAYEQYF. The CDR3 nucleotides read TGTGCCAGCAGCCAAGAAGCTGGAGGGGGACAGGGGGCCTACGAGCAGTACTTC.

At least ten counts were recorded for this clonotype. The CDR3 nucleotides read TGTGCCAGCAGCCCCCGTCAGGGGGCGACTAATGAAAAACTGTTTTTT. Protein: CASSPRQGATNEKLFF. V is TRBV12-3 or TRBV12-4 and J is TRBJ1-4; 8 nucleotides agree with TRBD1. V shed 6 bases, J shed 2 bases, and the junction held 8 bases outside the gene matches. The CDR3 has 16 amino acids.

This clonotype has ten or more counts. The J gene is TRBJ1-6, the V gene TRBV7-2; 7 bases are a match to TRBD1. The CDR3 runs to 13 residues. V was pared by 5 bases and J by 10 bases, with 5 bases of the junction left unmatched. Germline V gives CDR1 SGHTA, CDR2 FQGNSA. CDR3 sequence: CASSKQGNSPLHF. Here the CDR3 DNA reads TGTGCCAGCAGCAAACAGGGGAACTCACCCCTCCACTTT.

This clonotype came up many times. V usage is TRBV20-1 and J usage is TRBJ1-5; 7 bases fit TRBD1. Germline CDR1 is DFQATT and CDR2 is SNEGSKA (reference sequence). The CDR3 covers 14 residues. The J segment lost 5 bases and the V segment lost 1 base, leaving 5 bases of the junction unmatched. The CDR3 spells CSARGQGGDQPQHF. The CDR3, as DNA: TGCAGTGCTAGAGGCCAGGGGGGGGATCAGCCCCAGCATTTT.

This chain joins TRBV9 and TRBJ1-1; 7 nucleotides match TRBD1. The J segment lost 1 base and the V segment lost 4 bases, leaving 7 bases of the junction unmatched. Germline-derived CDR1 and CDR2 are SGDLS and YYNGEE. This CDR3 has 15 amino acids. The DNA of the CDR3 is TGTGCCAGCAGCCCCCAACAGGGGAGGAACACTGAAGCTTTCTTT. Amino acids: CASSPQQGRNTEAFF.

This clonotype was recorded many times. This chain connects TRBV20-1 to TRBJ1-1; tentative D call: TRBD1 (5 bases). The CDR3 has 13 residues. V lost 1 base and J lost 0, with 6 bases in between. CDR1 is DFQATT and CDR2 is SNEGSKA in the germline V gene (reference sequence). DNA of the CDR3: TGCAGTGCTAGAGTGGGGGTGAACACTGAAGCTTTCTTT. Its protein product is CSARVGVNTEAFF.

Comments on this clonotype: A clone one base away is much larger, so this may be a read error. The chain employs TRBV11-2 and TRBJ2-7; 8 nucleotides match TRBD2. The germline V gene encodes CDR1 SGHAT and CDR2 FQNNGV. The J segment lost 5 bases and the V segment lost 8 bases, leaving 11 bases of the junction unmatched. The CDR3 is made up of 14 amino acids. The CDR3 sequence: CASASGCHGNEQYF. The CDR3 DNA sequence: TGTGCCAGCGCTAGCGGGTGCCACGGAAACGAGCAGTACTTC.

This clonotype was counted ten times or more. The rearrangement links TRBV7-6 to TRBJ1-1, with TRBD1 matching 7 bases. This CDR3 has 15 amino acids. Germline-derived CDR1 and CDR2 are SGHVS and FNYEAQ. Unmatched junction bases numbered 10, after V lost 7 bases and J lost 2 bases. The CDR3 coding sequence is TGTGCCAGCACCACCCGACAGGGACCCAACACTGAAGCTTTCTTT. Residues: CASTTRQGPNTEAFF.

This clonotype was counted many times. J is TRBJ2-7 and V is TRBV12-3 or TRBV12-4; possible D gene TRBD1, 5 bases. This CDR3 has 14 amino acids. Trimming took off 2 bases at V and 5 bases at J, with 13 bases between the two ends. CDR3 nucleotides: TGTGCCAGCAGTTTAAGGCAGGGATTCCACGAGCAGTACTTC. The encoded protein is CASSLRQGFHEQYF.

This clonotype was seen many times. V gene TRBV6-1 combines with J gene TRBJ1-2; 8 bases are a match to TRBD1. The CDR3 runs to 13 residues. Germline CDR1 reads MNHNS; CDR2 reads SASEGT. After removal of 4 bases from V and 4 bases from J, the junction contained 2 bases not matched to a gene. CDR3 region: CASSAGGSYGYTF. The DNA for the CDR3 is TGTGCCAGCAGTGCAGGGGGCAGCTATGGCTACACCTTC.

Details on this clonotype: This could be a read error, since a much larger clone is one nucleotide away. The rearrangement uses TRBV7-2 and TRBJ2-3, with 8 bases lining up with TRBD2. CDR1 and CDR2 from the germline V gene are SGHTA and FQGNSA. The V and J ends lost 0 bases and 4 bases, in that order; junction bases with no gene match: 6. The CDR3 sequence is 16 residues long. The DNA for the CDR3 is TGTGCCAGCAGCTTAGCCGGGAGGGCCCTCTCAGATACGCAGTATTTT. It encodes CASSLAGRALSDTQYF.

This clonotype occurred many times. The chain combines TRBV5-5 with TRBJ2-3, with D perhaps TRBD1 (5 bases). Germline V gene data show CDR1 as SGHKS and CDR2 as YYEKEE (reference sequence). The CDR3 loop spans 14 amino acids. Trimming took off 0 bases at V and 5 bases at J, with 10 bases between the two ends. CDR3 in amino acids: CASSLDPGLDTQYF. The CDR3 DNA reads TGTGCCAGCAGCTTGGACCCAGGGTTAGATACGCAGTATTTT.

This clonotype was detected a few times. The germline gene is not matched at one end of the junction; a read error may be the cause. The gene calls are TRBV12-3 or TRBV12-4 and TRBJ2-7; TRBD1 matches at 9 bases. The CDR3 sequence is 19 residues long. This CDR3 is CTSRAITGTGLGSSYEQYF. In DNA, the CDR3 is TGTACCAGCAGAGCCATTACCGGGACAGGGTTAGGTAGCTCCTACGAGCAGTACTTC.

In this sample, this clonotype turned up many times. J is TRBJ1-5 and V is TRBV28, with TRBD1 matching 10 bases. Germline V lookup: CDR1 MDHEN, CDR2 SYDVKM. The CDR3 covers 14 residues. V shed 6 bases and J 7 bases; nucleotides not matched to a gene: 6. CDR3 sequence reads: CASRETGGSQPQHF. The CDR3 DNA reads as TGTGCCAGCAGGGAGACAGGGGGCAGCCAGCCCCAGCATTTT.

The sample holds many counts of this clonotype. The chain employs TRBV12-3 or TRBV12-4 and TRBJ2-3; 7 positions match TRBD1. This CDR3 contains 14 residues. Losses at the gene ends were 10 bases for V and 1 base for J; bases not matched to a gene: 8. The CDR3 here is CATKQGHGTDTQYF. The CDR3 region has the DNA TGTGCCACCAAACAGGGGCATGGCACAGATACGCAGTATTTT.

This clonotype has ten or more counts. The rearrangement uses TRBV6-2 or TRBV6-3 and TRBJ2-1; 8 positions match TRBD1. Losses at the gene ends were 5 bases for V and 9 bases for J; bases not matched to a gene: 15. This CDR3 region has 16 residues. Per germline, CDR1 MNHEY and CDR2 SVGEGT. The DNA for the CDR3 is TGTGCCAGCAGTCCCTCCGGGACAGGCAATCCCGGTGAGCAGTTCTTC. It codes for CASSPSGTGNPGEQFF.

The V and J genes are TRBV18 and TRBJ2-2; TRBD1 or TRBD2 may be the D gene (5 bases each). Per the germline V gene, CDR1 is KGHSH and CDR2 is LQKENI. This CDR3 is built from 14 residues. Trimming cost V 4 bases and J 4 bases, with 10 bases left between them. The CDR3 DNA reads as TGTGCCAGCTCACGGGACCGTAGCACCGGGGAGCTGTTTTTT. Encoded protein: CASSRDRSTGELFF.

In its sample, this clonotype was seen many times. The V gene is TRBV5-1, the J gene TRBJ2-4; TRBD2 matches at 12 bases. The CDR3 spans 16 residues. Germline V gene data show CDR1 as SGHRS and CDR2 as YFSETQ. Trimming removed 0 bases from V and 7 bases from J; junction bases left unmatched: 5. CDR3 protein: CASSLARLAGDNIQYF. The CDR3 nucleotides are TGCGCCAGCAGCTTGGCGAGACTAGCGGGAGATAACATTCAGTACTTC.

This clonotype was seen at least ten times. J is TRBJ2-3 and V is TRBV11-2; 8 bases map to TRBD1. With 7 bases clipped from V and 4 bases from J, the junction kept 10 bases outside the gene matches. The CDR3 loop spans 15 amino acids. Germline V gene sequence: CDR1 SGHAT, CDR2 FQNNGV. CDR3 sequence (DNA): TGTGCCAGCACCTCGGACAGGGAAGAACCAGATACGCAGTATTTT. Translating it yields CASTSDREEPDTQYF.

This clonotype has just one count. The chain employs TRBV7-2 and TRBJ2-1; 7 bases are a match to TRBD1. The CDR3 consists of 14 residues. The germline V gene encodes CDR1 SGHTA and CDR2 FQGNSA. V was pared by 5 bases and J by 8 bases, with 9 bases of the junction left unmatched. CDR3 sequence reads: CASSGRQGWYEQFF. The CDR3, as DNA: TGTGCCAGCAGCGGGCGACAGGGTTGGTATGAGCAGTTCTTC.

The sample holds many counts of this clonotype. Here the CDR3 DNA reads TGCAGCGGACAGACCGGAGGAACTAATGAAAAACTGTTTTTT. Translation gives CSGQTGGTNEKLFF. The genes are TRBV29-1 and TRBJ1-4, with D possibly TRBD1 on 5 matching bases. Germline V gene data show CDR1 as SQVTM and CDR2 as ANQGSEA. This CDR3 has 14 amino acids. V was clipped by 7 bases and J by 1 base, with 13 bases between them.